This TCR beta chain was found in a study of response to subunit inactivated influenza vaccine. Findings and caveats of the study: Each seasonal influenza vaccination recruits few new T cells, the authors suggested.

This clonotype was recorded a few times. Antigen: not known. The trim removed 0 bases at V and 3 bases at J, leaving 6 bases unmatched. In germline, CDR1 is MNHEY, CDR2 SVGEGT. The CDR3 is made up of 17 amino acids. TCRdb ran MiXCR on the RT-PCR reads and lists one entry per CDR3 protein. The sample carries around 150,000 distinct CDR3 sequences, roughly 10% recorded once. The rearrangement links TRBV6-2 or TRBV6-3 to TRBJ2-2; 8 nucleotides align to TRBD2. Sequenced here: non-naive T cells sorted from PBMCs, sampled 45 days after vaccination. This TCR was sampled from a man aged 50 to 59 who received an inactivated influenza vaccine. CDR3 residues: CASSYSPGGFHTGELFF. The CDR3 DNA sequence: TGTGCCAGCAGTTACTCGCCGGGGGGGTTTCACACCGGGGAGCTGTTTTTT.